The rows below give T cell receptor beta chains drawn from one sample of a study of shared clonotypes between healthy human individuals. The repertoire was sequenced with immunoSEQ multiplex PCR; TCRdb's copy has only in-frame clones and lacks some. Among 650,000 to 800,000 clones, about 90% were seen once, and the ten largest hold 24%. The sample taken for sequencing was naive CD8+ T cells sorted from blood. These receptors were collected from a young man in good health. Both conserved end residues are part of each CDR3. The order of the fields is V gene, clone size, CDR3 length, CDR3 protein. A clone size is listed for some rows: how often the clone was seen (once, few, many), or a class if it is expanded.

>TRBV7-2|once|15
CASSSGGEINYGYTF
>TRBV28|.|15
CASSLAGTGPAEQYF
>TRBV12-5|.|12
CASGLEGYGYTF
>TRBV25-1|few|17
CASSEPRTSGANNEQFF
>TRBV7-9|once|16
CASSSRAGQGYYEQYF
>TRBV18|.|17
CASSPYAGGLFRYEQYF
>TRBV23-1|.|18
CASSQSEAKGTTNEKLFF
>TRBV7-9|.|15
CASQQRGRAGDEQFF
>TRBV27|.|12
CASSSRTDTQYF
>TRBV9|.|12
CASSVENNEQFF
>TRBV5-4|.|16
CASSSPPVGGRETQYF
>TRBV7-9|.|16
CASSFNQGSLNEKLFF
>TRBV6-5|.|14
CASSPGQGGGEQFF
>TRBV12-5|once|16
CASGATGQGVNTEAFF
>TRBV2|.|13
CATLGRDTDTQYF
>TRBV4-1|.|16
CASSHYLTSGLYEQYF
>TRBV28|.|12
CASSRLVNEQFF
>TRBV7-9|.|13
CASSLPPNTEAFF
>TRBV2|.|11
CASSEMGEQFF
>TRBV27|few|16
CASSWAGGELLDEQYF
>TRBV25-1|.|11
CASILNTEAFF
>TRBV15|.|12
CATSRGGDEQFF
>TRBV5-1|.|17
CASSRPLERESMDTQYF
>TRBV28|.|17
CASSLSYLAASTDTQYF
>TRBV6-1|.|13
CASSVGSSYEQYF
>TRBV6-1|.|14
CASSPFSIGDGYTF
>TRBV6-6|.|13
CASSPSSGYEQYF
>TRBV6-1|.|13
CASSGKFSEGYTF
>TRBV9|.|16
CASSPPGLGENTEAFF
>TRBV15|.|16
CATSRAPILGGGELFF
>TRBV7-9|.|12
CASSLGRYEQFF
>TRBV15|.|13
CATSRDNDDEQFF
>TRBV19|.|18
CASEGLAGDPINTGELFF
>TRBV4-2|once|15
CASSLRLERGYEQYF
>TRBV5-6|.|16
CASSQLAGMSSYEQYF
>TRBV5-1|.|16
CASSLEGTGANEGLFF
>TRBV28|.|13
CASGEAGNQPQHF
>TRBV7-9|.|15
CASSHAIGGQETQYF
>TRBV14|.|17
CASSPSRRYGNSYEQYF
>TRBV27|.|16
CASRSSRDRLYYGYTF
>TRBV5-1|.|16
CASSGGQGAGVYEQFF
>TRBV9|once|15
CASRAMGLVTDTQYF
>TRBV13|few|15
CASSFFSGEAYEQYF
>TRBV10-3|.|14
CAIGQGDGAFEAFF
>TRBV18|.|17
CASSPLGRAESNQPQHF
>TRBV28|once|16
CASSSPSGLSNQPQHF
>TRBV7-8|.|13
CASSLSPVRTQYF
>TRBV6-1|.|14
CASNPTEVGYEQYF
>TRBV4-3|once|14
CASSQERTNYGYTF
>TRBV7-9|.|12
CASSLATDTQYF
>TRBV5-4|few|14
CASSDWGIRYEQYF